This T cell receptor (beta chain) was found in a study of early T cells in non-severe SARS-CoV-2 infection. Study background: Chains from this unsorted whole-blood bulk RNA could not be paired.

Germline CDR1 reads GTSNPN; CDR2 reads SVGIG (reference sequence). The CDR3 is 12 residues long. Study observations and caveats: Matching results from VDJdb favored anti-spike CD8 responses, leaving private and CD4 specificities undetected.

The TCR library protocol was used to attach unique molecular identifiers. These identifiers were attached to individual cDNA molecules. TCRdb recomputed calls from the 5' RACE reads with MiXCR, one row per CDR3 protein. The sample records around 57,000 distinct CDR3 sequences, 6% to 7% being singletons. This clonotype appeared many times. Antigen: not known. A junction end diverges from the germline sequence, so it may reflect a read error. The sample consisted of whole blood. This chain joins TRBV30 and TRBJ2-7; 8 bases match TRBD1. The receptor's source is an adult who was a healthcare worker with PCR-confirmed SARS-CoV-2 infection or an uninfected control (not recorded which). This chain's CDR3 is CAGQGFMNEQYF. In DNA form, the CDR3 reads TGCGCCGGACAGGGCTTTATGAACGAGCAGTACTTC.